What follows describes a single T cell receptor beta chain. What it binds is not known. Despite likely unrecorded immune exposures, the donors were nominally healthy at the time of sampling. Per germline, CDR1 MNHNS and CDR2 SASEGT. This CDR3 is 14 amino acids long. V lost 0 bases to trimming and J lost 9 bases, with 12 bases between them. PCR employed 60 Vbeta and 13 Jbeta primers. This table comes from immunoSEQ multiplex PCR, and its TCRdb copy is limited to in-frame clones, with some not included. Here the sample spans around 110,000 clones, approximately 72% being singletons. These data belong to a study of cytomegalovirus exposure and HLA in healthy donors. Study context: HLA-typed donors were the source of tens of millions of unique TCRs held in an early data release. The study, taken as a whole, reports: Several V segments, TRBV6-2 and TRBV6-3 among them, could not be told apart and were dropped.

The source of this sequence is a man younger than 35 in good health and CMV-seronegative. The sample taken for sequencing was PBMCs. The rearrangement joins TRBV6-1 to TRBJ1-5; TRBD1 is a possible D gene (6 bases). The CDR3 DNA reads TGTGCCAGCAGTGAAGCGGGGGCGGGAGCGCCCCAGCATTTT. It codes for CASSEAGAGAPQHF.